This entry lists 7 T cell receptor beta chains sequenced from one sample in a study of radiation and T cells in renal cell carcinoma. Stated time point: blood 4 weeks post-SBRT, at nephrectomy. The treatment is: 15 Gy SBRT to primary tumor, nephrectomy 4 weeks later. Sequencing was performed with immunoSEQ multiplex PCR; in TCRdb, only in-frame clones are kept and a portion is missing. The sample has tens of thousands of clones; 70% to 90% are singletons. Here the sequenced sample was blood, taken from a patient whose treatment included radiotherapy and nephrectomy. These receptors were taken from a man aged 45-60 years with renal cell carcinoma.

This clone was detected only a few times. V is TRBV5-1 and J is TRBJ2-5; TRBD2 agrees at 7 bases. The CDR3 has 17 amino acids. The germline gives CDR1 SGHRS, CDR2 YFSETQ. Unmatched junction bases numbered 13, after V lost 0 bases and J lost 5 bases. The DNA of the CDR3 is TGCGCCAGCAGCTTGGAACGCGGGAGCCGATTTTTTGAGACCCAGTACTTC. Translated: CASSLERGSRFFETQYF.

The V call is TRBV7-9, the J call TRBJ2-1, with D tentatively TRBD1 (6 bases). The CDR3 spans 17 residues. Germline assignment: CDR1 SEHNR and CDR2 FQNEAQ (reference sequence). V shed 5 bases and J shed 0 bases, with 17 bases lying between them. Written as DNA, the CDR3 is TGTGCCAGCAGCGTAACAGGACAGCTGAGCTCCTACAATGAGCAGTTCTTC. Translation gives CASSVTGQLSSYNEQFF. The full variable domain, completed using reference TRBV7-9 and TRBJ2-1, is DTGVSQNPRHKITKRGQNVTFRCDPISEHNRLYWYRQTLGQGPEFLTYFQNEAQLEKSRLLSDRFSAERPKGSFSTLEIQRTEQGDSAMYLCASSVTGQLSSYNEQFFGPGTRLTVL.

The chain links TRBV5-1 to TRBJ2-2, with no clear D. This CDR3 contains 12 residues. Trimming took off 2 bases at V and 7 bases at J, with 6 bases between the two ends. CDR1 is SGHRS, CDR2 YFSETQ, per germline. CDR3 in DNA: TGCGCCAGCAGCTTAACCATCGGGGAGCTGTTTTTT. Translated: CASSLTIGELFF.

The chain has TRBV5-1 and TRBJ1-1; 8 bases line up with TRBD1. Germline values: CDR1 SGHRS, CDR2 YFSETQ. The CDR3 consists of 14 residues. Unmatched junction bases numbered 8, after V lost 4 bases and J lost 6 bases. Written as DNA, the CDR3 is TGCGCCAGCAGCCCGGACAGGGTGGGGTCTGAAGCTTTCTTT. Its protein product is CASSPDRVGSEAFF. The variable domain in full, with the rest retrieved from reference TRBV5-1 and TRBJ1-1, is KAGVTQTPRYLIKTRGQQVTLSCSPISGHRSVSWYQQTPGQGLQFLFEYFSETQRNKGNFPGRFSGRQFSNSRSEMNVSTLELGDSALYLCASSPDRVGSEAFFGQGTRLTVV.

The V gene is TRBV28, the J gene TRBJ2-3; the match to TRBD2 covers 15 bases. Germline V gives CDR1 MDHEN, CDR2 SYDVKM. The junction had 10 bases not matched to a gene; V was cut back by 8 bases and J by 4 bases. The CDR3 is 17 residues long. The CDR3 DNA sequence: TGTGCCAGCGACTCGCCGGGACTAGCGGGAGGCCCAGATACGCAGTATTTT. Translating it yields CASDSPGLAGGPDTQYF. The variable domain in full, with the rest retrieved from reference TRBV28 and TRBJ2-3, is DVKVTQSSRYLVKRTGEKVFLECVQDMDHENMFWYRQDPGLGLRLIYFSYDVKMKEKGDIPEGYSVSREKKERFSLILESASTNQTSMYLCASDSPGLAGGPDTQYFGPGTRLTVL.

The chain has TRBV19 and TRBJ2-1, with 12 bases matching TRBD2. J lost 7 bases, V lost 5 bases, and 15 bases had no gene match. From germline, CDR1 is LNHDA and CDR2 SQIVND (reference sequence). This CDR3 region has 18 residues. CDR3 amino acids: CASSPRLAGVITGNEQFF. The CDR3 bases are TGTGCCAGTAGTCCTAGACTAGCGGGGGTTATAACGGGAAATGAGCAGTTCTTC.

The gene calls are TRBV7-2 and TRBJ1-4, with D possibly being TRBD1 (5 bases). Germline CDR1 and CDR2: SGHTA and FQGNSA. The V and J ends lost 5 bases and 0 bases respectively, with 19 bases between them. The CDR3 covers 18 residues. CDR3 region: CASSARLTTAPTNEKLFF. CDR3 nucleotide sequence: TGTGCCAGCAGCGCTCGCCTAACGACAGCGCCAACTAATGAAAAACTGTTTTTT.